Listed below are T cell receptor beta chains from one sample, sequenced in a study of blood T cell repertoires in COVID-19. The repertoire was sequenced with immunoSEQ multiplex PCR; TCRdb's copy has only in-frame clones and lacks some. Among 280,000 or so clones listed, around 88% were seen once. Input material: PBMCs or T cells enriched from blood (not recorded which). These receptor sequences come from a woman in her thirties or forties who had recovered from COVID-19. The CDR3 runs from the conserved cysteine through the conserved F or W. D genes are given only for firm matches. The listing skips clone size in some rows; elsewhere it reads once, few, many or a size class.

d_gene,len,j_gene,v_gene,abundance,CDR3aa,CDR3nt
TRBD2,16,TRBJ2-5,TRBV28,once,CASRKFTTSAQETQYF,TGTGCCAGCAGAAAATTTACAACTAGCGCGCAAGAGACCCAGTACTTC
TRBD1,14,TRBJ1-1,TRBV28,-,CASSLWRGKGAAFF,TGTGCCAGCAGTTTGTGGAGGGGCAAGGGGGCAGCTTTCTTT
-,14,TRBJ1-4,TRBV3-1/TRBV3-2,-,CASSSGATNEKLFF,TGTGCCAGCAGCTCGGGAGCCACTAATGAAAAACTGTTTTTT
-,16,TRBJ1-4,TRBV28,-,CASSLELGQVGEKLFF,TGTGCCAGCAGTTTAGAACTAGGGCAGGTCGGTGAAAAACTGTTTTTT
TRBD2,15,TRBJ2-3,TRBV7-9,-,CASNPPGRGLDTQYF,TGTGCCAGCAACCCCCCCGGGAGGGGACTAGATACGCAGTATTTT
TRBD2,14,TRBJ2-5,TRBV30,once,CAWNRLAGEETQYF,TGTGCCTGGAACCGACTAGCGGGAGAAGAGACCCAGTACTTC
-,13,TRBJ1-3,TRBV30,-,CALTTGSGNTIYF,TGTGCCTTAACGACAGGCTCTGGAAACACCATATATTTT
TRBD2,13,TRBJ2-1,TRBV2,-,CASKEREGGEQFF,TGTGCCAGCAAGGAGCGGGAGGGTGGTGAGCAGTTCTTC
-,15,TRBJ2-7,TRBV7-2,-,CASSLVRSGGNEQYF,TGTGCCAGCAGCTTAGTTCGGTCAGGGGGGAACGAGCAGTACTTC
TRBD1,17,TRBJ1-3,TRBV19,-,CASNPGQGAFPGNTIYF,TGTGCCAGTAACCCGGGACAGGGTGCGTTCCCTGGAAACACCATATATTTT
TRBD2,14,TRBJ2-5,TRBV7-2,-,CASSLSGGRETQYF,TGTGCCAGCAGCTTATCCGGCGGGAGAGAGACCCAGTACTTC
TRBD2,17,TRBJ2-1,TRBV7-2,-,CASSWQGLAGGLAEQFF,TGTGCCAGCAGCTGGCAGGGACTAGCGGGAGGCTTGGCTGAGCAGTTCTTC
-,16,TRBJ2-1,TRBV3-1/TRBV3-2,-,CASSRIISSEVDEQFF,TGTGCCAGCTCCCGCATTATAAGTAGCGAGGTCGATGAGCAGTTCTTC
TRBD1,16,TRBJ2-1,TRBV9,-,CASSAQQGAGYNEQFF,TGTGCCAGCAGCGCCCAACAGGGGGCTGGCTACAATGAGCAGTTCTTC
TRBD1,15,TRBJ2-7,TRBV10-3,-,CAISGDRGPSYEQYF,TGTGCCATCAGTGGCGACAGGGGCCCGTCCTACGAGCAGTACTTC
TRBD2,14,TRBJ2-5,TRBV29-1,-,CSVEGGRAPETQYF,TGCAGCGTTGAAGGCGGGAGGGCCCCAGAGACCCAGTACTTC
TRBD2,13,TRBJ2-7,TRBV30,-,CAWSVAGGRTQYF,TGTGCCTGGAGTGTAGCGGGAGGGCGGACGCAGTACTTC
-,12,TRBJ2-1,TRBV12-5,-,CASGRLDSALFF,TGTGCTAGTGGCCGGCTAGACTCCGCCTTGTTCTTC
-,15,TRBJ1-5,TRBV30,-,CAWSVQSGFGQPQHF,TGTGCCTGGAGTGTACAGTCAGGGTTCGGTCAGCCCCAGCATTTT
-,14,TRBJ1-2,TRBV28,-,CASSSGGGNYGYTF,TGTGCCAGCAGTTCGGGGGGAGGGAACTATGGCTACACCTTC
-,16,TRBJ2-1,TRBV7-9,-,CASSLVIAGPYNEQFF,TGTGCCAGCAGCTTAGTTATTGCGGGACCTTACAATGAGCAGTTCTTC
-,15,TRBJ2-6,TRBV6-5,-,CASRLDSSGANVLTF,TGTGCCAGCAGATTAGACAGCTCTGGGGCCAACGTCCTGACTTTC
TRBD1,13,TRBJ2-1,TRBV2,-,CASSWTGEDEQFF,TGTGCCAGCAGCTGGACAGGGGAAGATGAGCAGTTCTTC
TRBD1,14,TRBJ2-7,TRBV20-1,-,CSASRGTGVYEQYF,TGCAGTGCTAGTCGGGGGACAGGGGTCTACGAGCAGTACTTC
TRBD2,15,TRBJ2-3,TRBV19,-,CASSAGAGSTDTQYF,TGTGCCAGTAGTGCCGGAGCGGGAAGCACAGATACGCAGTATTTT
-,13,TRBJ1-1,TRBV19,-,CASSTTENTEAFF,TGTGCCAGTAGCACGACAGAGAACACTGAAGCTTTCTTT
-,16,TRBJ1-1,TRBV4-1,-,CASSQDPAGKYRGAFF,TGCGCCAGCAGCCAAGATCCCGCAGGGAAGTACAGAGGAGCTTTCTTT
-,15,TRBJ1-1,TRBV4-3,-,CASSQDRQGFTEAFF,TGCGCCAGCAGCCAAGATAGGCAGGGGTTTACTGAAGCTTTCTTT
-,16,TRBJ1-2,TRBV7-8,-,CASSVNTGGTSFGYTF,TGTGCCAGCAGCGTAAACACGGGGGGGACGTCCTTTGGCTACACCTTC
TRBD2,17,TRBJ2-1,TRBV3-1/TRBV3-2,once,CASSQGLASGSGNEQFF,TGTGCCAGCAGCCAGGGACTTGCTAGCGGGAGTGGCAATGAGCAGTTCTTC
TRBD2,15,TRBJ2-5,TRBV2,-,CASRRLAGHQETQYF,TGTGCCAGCAGGCGACTAGCGGGTCATCAAGAGACCCAGTACTTC
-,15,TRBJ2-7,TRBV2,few,CASSDDRISSYEQYF,TGTGCCAGCAGTGATGACAGGATCAGCTCCTACGAGCAGTACTTC
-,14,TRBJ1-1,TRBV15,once,CATSRAGMATEAFF,TGTGCCACCAGCAGGGCAGGGATGGCCACTGAAGCTTTCTTT
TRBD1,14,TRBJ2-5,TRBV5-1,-,CASSVQGAQETQYF,TGCGCCAGCAGCGTACAGGGGGCCCAAGAGACCCAGTACTTC
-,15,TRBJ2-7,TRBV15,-,CATSSDFGSSYEQYF,TGTGCCACCAGCAGTGACTTTGGGAGCTCCTACGAGCAGTACTTC
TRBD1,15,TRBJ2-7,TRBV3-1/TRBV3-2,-,CASSQRGAGGYEQYF,TGTGCCAGCAGCCAACGCGGTGCAGGGGGCTACGAGCAGTACTTC
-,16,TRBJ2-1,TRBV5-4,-,CASSLENGRGADEQFF,TGTGCCAGCAGCTTGGAGAACGGCCGTGGGGCCGATGAGCAGTTCTTC
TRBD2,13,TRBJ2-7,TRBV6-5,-,CASFERGTYEQYF,TGTGCCAGCTTCGAGCGGGGTACCTACGAGCAGTACTTC
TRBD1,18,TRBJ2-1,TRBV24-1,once,CATSPGTGPPSSYNEQFF,TGTGCCACCAGTCCCGGGACAGGACCCCCGAGCTCCTACAATGAGCAGTTCTTC
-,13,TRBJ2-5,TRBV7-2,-,CASSSTPQETQYF,TGTGCCAGCAGCTCCACACCCCAAGAGACCCAGTACTTC
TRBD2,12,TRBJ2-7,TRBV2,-,CASREGLGEQYF,TGTGCCAGCAGGGAGGGACTAGGAGAGCAGTACTTC
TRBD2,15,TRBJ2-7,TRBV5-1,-,CASSSLREGLHEQYF,TGCGCCAGCAGCTCCCTTCGGGAGGGCCTCCACGAGCAGTACTTC
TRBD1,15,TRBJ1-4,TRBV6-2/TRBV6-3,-,CASSYYEGAEEKLFF,TGTGCCAGCAGTTACTATGAGGGGGCCGAAGAAAAACTGTTTTTT
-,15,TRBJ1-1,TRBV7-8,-,CASSRRNGQNTEAFF,TGTGCCAGCAGCCGACGTAACGGACAGAACACTGAAGCTTTCTTT
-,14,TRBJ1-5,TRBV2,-,CASSYRQIGQPQHF,TGTGCCAGCAGCTACCGACAGATTGGTCAGCCCCAGCATTTT
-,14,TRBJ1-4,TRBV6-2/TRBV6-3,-,CASSETSTNEKLFF,TGTGCCAGCAGCGAGACTTCAACTAATGAAAAACTGTTTTTT
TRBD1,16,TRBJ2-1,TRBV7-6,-,CASSLIFGQVYNEQFF,TGTGCCAGCAGCTTAATATTCGGACAGGTCTACAATGAGCAGTTCTTC